This T cell receptor (beta chain) emerged from a study of Graves' ophthalmopathy and Graves' hyperthyroidism. Study-level points and caveats: Sensitivity reached roughly 90% and specificity approximately 81% for a 13-signature model separating ophthalmopathy from stable hyperthyroidism.

Germline V gene sequence: CDR1 DFQATT, CDR2 SNEGSKA (reference sequence). The CDR3 has 17 residues. Trimming removed 5 bases at V and 1 base at J, with 18 bases between. No donor had other autoimmune disease, uncontrolled infection, pregnancy or lactation. Thyroid ultrasound, orbital computed tomography, TRAb, serum thyroxine and clinical symptoms formed the basis of diagnosis. Investigators amplified TCR beta CDR3 regions from RNA transcripts. First-round RT-PCR with HTBI primers preceded a second-round multiplex PCR. MiXCR, applied by TCRdb to the multiplex PCR reads, yields one record per CDR3 protein. The data show 500,000 to 600,000 distinct CDR3 sequences, approximately 35% seen once. Remarks on this clonotype: As yet, its antigen is unknown.

This TCR was sampled from an adult man with Graves' hyperthyroidism. This rearrangement joins TRBV20-1 to TRBJ1-6, with D maybe TRBD1 (6 bases). The specimen sequenced was peripheral blood or thyroid tissue (not recorded which). CDR3 nucleotide sequence: TGCAGTGCTGCGGTAACAGGGTTTGGGTCCTATAATTCACCCCTCCACTTT. This encodes CSAAVTGFGSYNSPLHF.